Each of the 21 T cell receptor beta chains below was sequenced from the same sample in a study of blood T cells in healthy people across ages. A sample-barcoded 5' primer and a J-beta primer mix were used in a second PCR of roughly 7 to 11 cycles. TCRdb re-derived calls from the 5' RACE reads in MiXCR, one entry per CDR3 protein. The profile shows just over 800,000 distinct CDR3 sequences, around 62% of them singletons. What was sequenced was blood. The receptors shown here come from a young man in good health.

Details on this clonotype: Given a much more abundant clone one base away, this may be a read error. The V and J genes are TRBV5-1 and TRBJ2-3, with a tentative D call TRBD1 (6 bases). With 4 bases removed from V and 0 bases from J, the gap between germline ends came to 15 bases. The CDR3 length is 16 residues. Germline V CDR1 and CDR2: SGHRS, YFSETQ. The CDR3 protein is CASSTNEQGSTDTQYF. CDR3 bases: TGCGCCAGCAGCACAAACGAACAGGGAAGCACAGATACGCAGTATTTT.

There are a few counts of this clonotype. This chain connects TRBV27 to TRBJ2-1, with TRBD2 matching over 14 bases. CDR1 and CDR2 (germline): MNHEY, SMNVEV (reference sequence). The CDR3 length is 16 residues. V was clipped by 5 bases and J by 6 bases; unmatched bases: 6. CDR3 coding DNA: TGTGCCAGCAGTCCAGGACTAGCGGGGGGATTCAATGAGCAGTTCTTC. This gives the protein CASSPGLAGGFNEQFF.

The V gene is TRBV7-2, the J gene TRBJ2-1; possibly TRBD2 for D (7 bases). The germline V gene encodes CDR1 SGHTA and CDR2 FQGNSA. The CDR3 is 14 residues long. V dropped 4 bases and J dropped 8 bases, with 15 bases sitting between them. The CDR3 DNA is TGTGCCAGCAGCTGGGGGGGGCGCTTGGATGAGCAGTTCTTC. Encoded protein: CASSWGGRLDEQFF.

In this sample, this clonotype turned up a few times. The chain couples TRBV27 to TRBJ2-1, with D possibly TRBD2 on 5 matching bases. V lost 0 bases, J lost 0 bases, and 12 bases lay in between. This CDR3 spans 17 amino acids. CDR1 MNHEY and CDR2 SMNVEV come from the germline V gene (reference sequence). The CDR3 bases are TGTGCCAGCAGTTTATCGACCGGGGTTAGCTCCTACAATGAGCAGTTCTTC. As protein: CASSLSTGVSSYNEQFF.

In regard to this clonotype: A single base separates this from a much larger clone, so it may be a read error. The rearrangement joins TRBV7-2 to TRBJ2-3, with 7 bases identical to TRBD2. This CDR3 contains 16 residues. Germline-derived CDR1 and CDR2 are SGHTA and FQGNSA. The DNA of the CDR3 is TGTGCCAGCAGCATAGCAGTTAGCGGGCAAACTGGTACGCAGTATTTT. It translates to CASSIAVSGQTGTQYF.

The CDR3 sequence: CASSVGWGSYEQYF. As DNA, the CDR3 is TGTGCCAGCAGCGTAGGGTGGGGGTCTTACGAGCAGTACTTC. The chain is built from TRBV9 and TRBJ2-5; D could derive from TRBD1 or TRBD2 (5 bases each). The J call may not be correct, given that the DNA end is closer to TRBJ2-7. The CDR3 sequence is 14 residues long. Germline CDR1 SGDLS, CDR2 YYNGEE.

The V and J genes are TRBV5-4 and TRBJ2-6; D is unclear. The length of the CDR3 is 14 residues. The V gene lost 2 bases and the J gene lost 8 bases, with 11 bases spanning the gap. Germline CDR1 reads SGHNT; CDR2 reads YYREEE (reference sequence). CDR3 region: CASSFELDSNVLTF. CDR3 DNA sequence: TGTGCCAGCAGCTTCGAGCTCGACTCCAACGTCCTGACTTTC.

The rearrangement joins TRBV7-8 to TRBJ2-1; 11 nucleotides match TRBD2. The trim removed 3 bases at V and 2 bases at J, leaving 9 bases unmatched. Germline values: CDR1 SGHVS, CDR2 FQNEAQ. This CDR3 is 18 amino acids long. CDR3 region: CASSFPETSGVTYNEQFF. CDR3 nucleotides: TGTGCCAGCAGCTTTCCAGAGACTAGCGGGGTTACCTACAATGAGCAGTTCTTC.

The rearrangement links TRBV28 to TRBJ2-3; 13 nucleotides agree with TRBD2. Unmatched junction bases numbered 13, after V lost 6 bases and J lost 10 bases. CDR1 is MDHEN, CDR2 SYDVKM, per germline. CDR3 length: 16 residues. The CDR3 DNA reads TGTGCCAGCAGCTTTATACTAGCGGGGGGGTTCAGGCCGCAGTATTTT. It is translated as CASSFILAGGFRPQYF.

The CDR3 here is CASSFRAGNYNEQFF. The CDR3 DNA follows: TGTGCCAGCAGTTTTAGGGCAGGGAACTACAATGAGCAGTTCTTC. The chain employs TRBV27 and TRBJ2-1, with D possibly matching TRBD1 (5 bases). Between the trimmed V and J ends, which lost 3 bases and 3 bases, there was a span of 12 bases. This CDR3 region has 15 residues. Germline CDR1 and CDR2: MNHEY and SMNVEV (reference sequence).

This clonotype was detected only once. The chain links TRBV7-2 to TRBJ2-4; D ambiguous. CDR1 is SGHTA and CDR2 is FQGNSA in the germline V gene. There are 14 residues in the CDR3. With 8 bases removed from V and 1 base from J, the gap between germline ends came to 12 bases. DNA of the CDR3: TGTGCCAGCGGGGTTCCCGCGGCCAAAAACATTCAGTACTTC. Translating gives CASGVPAAKNIQYF.

This clonotype has a single count. This chain links TRBV24-1 with TRBJ2-5; weak D call: TRBD1 (6 bases). CDR3 length: 15 amino acids. V lost 4 bases to trimming and J lost 1 base, with 12 bases between them. CDR1 and CDR2 (germline): KGHDR, SFDVKD. As DNA, the CDR3 is TGTGCCACCAGTGACCCAGGACAGCTCCAAGAGACCCAGTACTTC. Translation: CATSDPGQLQETQYF.

This clonotype was seen once. This sequence joins TRBV2 and TRBJ2-1; 11 bases are shared with TRBD2. The length of the CDR3 is 17 residues. Losses at the gene ends were 0 bases for V and 7 bases for J; bases not matched to a gene: 8. Germline values: CDR1 SNHLY, CDR2 FYNNEI. CDR3 DNA: TGTGCCAGCAGTGAAGCGCGAGTTAGCGGGGGGGAAAATGAGCAGTTCTTC. It is translated as CASSEARVSGGENEQFF.

The J gene is TRBJ2-5, the V gene TRBV20-1; possibly TRBD1 for D (5 bases). The end of the DNA aligns better with TRBJ2-7, so the J call may be wrong. The CDR3 covers 15 residues. Germline V gene sequence: CDR1 DFQATT, CDR2 SNEGSKA (reference sequence). CDR3 sequence: CSARERSDRWFEQYF. DNA of the CDR3: TGCAGTGCTAGAGAGAGGAGCGACAGATGGTTCGAGCAGTACTTC.

The rearrangement links TRBV28 to TRBJ1-2, with 7 nucleotides matching TRBD1. Germline V gene data show CDR1 as MDHEN and CDR2 as SYDVKM. Trimming removed 11 bases from V and 6 bases from J; junction bases left unmatched: 6. CDR3 length: 11 residues. The CDR3 sequence: CAVGTVHGYTF. The CDR3 DNA reads TGTGCCGTCGGGACAGTTCATGGCTACACCTTC.

About this clonotype: A clone one base away is much larger, so this may be a read error. The V gene is TRBV18, the J gene TRBJ2-3, with 10 bases identical to TRBD1. There are 17 residues in the CDR3. Germline CDR1 KGHSH, CDR2 LQKENI. The CDR3 bases are TGTGCCAGCTCACCAGGGGGACAGGGGACGTGCACAGATGCGCAGTATTTT. Its translation is CASSPGGQGTCTDAQYF.

This clonotype was picked up a small number of times. The chain links TRBV7-2 to TRBJ1-5, with 8 bases fitting TRBD1. V lost 1 base to trimming and J lost 4 bases; unmatched junction nucleotides: 6. The CDR3 has 16 residues. Germline CDR1 SGHTA, CDR2 FQGNSA. CDR3 coding DNA: TGTGCCAGCAGCTTAGTTTACAGGGGGAGTAATCAGCCCCAGCATTTT. Residues: CASSLVYRGSNQPQHF.

This sequence joins TRBV15 and TRBJ2-6, with 7 bases fitting TRBD1. The germline gives CDR1 LNHNV, CDR2 YYDKDF (reference sequence). With 3 bases clipped from V and 0 bases from J, the junction kept 11 bases outside the gene matches. CDR3 length: 19 amino acids. The CDR3 DNA reads as TGTGCCACCAGCAGTCATAACGGACAGGAGCTCTCTGGGGCCAACGTCCTGACTTTC. As protein: CATSSHNGQELSGANVLTF.

This chain uses TRBV6-5 with TRBJ2-4; 8 positions agree with TRBD2. The DNA end is a closer match to TRBJ2-7, so the J assignment may be wrong. This CDR3 region has 13 residues. Germline CDR1 and CDR2: MNHEY and SVGAGI. CDR3 residues: CESSGGDSYEQYF. In nucleotides, the CDR3 is TGTGAGAGTTCCGGGGGGGATTCCTACGAGCAGTACTTC.

The V gene is TRBV7-2, the J gene TRBJ1-2, with TRBD1 as a possible D gene (6 bases). V shed 0 bases and J shed 0 bases, with 8 bases lying between them. Germline-derived CDR1 and CDR2 are SGHTA and FQGNSA. The CDR3 runs 15 residues. The CDR3 reads CASSLARQANYGYTF. Here the CDR3 DNA reads TGTGCCAGCAGCTTAGCGAGACAGGCTAACTATGGCTACACCTTC.

V gene TRBV6-6 combines with J gene TRBJ2-6; D might be TRBD1 (5 bases). In germline, CDR1 is MNHNY, CDR2 SVGAGI (reference sequence). The germline V and J ends were trimmed by 10 bases and 1 base, with 14 bases remaining between them. The CDR3 spans 15 residues. As DNA, the CDR3 is TGTGCCAACAGACGCCGACAGTCTGGGGCCAACGTCCTGACTTTC. This gives the protein CANRRRQSGANVLTF.